The 22 T cell receptor beta chains presented below share a single source sample, sequenced in a study of regulatory T cells in long-lasting Graves disease. Building the TCR beta libraries relied on iRepertoire HTBI primers, and CDR3 regions underwent Arm-PCR. TCRdb re-called the multiplex PCR reads with MiXCR, one entry per CDR3 protein. The sample carries approximately 310,000 distinct CDR3 sequences, 18% recorded once. Time point of the sample: newly diagnosed GD, antithyroid drugs for less than 3 months. Generation of the TCR library employed RNA extracted from PBMCs. The specimen comprised peripheral blood mononuclear cells (PBMCs), sampled at new diagnosis, from a patient treated with antithyroid drugs. Source of these receptors: a female donor with Graves disease.

V is TRBV3-1 and J is TRBJ1-5; possibly TRBD1 for D (5 bases). The germline gives CDR1 LGHDT, CDR2 YNNKEL (reference sequence). V was shortened by 4 bases and J by 7 bases, with 11 bases between the two germline ends. This CDR3 has 13 residues. The CDR3 sequence: CASSRGSGQPQHF. DNA of the CDR3: TGTGCCAGCAGCCGGGGGTCCGGGCAGCCCCAGCATTTT.

This clonotype turned up a few times. An end of the junction differs from the germline gene, which may be a read error. The chain has TRBV27 and TRBJ2-7, with 12 bases lining up with TRBD2. The CDR3 sequence is 16 residues long. Germline V gene data show CDR1 as MNHEY and CDR2 as SMNVEV (reference sequence). CDR3 in DNA: TGTGCCAACAGTTTACTAGCGGGAGGTTCCCCCTACGAGCAGTACTTC. Its translation is CANSLLAGGSPYEQYF.

This clonotype was observed many times. The genes are TRBV27 and TRBJ1-1; no clear D. Germline V gene sequence: CDR1 MNHEY, CDR2 SMNVEV (reference sequence). The CDR3 length is 16 residues. Trimming removed 4 bases from V and 2 bases from J, with 17 bases in between. The CDR3 coding sequence is TGTGCCAGCAGTTCGTTGATTGGTAGGCCTAACACTGAAGCTTTCTTT. It is translated as CASSSLIGRPNTEAFF.

The chain uses TRBV6-4 and TRBJ1-2; D may be TRBD1 (6 bases). The V and J ends lost 6 bases and 4 bases respectively, with 15 bases between them. Per germline, CDR1 MRHNA and CDR2 SNTAGT. The CDR3 contains 14 residues. The CDR3 DNA reads as TGTGCCAGCAGGGCGGGGGCGATACTCTATGGCTACACCTTC. This sequence encodes CASRAGAILYGYTF.

This clonotype was seen at least ten times. CDR3 sequence reads: CAWSTSPVAGGYTF. The CDR3 DNA is TGTGCCTGGAGTACCTCGCCCGTCGCGGGCGGCTACACCTTC. The chain couples TRBV30 to TRBJ1-2, with D unclear. The CDR3 runs 14 residues. The germline V gene encodes CDR1 GTSNPN and CDR2 SVGIG (reference sequence). V lost 2 bases to trimming and J lost 8 bases, with 18 bases between them. Full variable domain (remainder filled in from reference TRBV30 and TRBJ1-2): SQTIHQWPATLVQPVGSPLSLECTVEGTSNPNLYWYRQAAGRGLQLLFYSVGIGQISSEVPQNLSASRPQDRQFILSSKKLLLSDSGFYLCAWSTSPVAGGYTFGSGTRLTVV.

This clonotype was counted a few times. The rearrangement joins TRBV5-1 to TRBJ2-7; 7 nucleotides match TRBD1. The CDR3 totals 16 residues. Trimming cost V 0 bases and J 1 base; bases outside gene matches: 7. The germline gives CDR1 SGHRS, CDR2 YFSETQ. The CDR3 here is CASSLAVGQNSYEQYF. For the CDR3, the DNA is TGCGCCAGCAGCTTGGCCGTGGGACAGAATTCCTACGAGCAGTACTTC.

This clonotype has a count of ten or more. DNA for the CDR3: TGCAGTGCTACAAATCAACCAAATGAAAAACTGTTTTTT. The encoded protein is CSATNQPNEKLFF. This chain uses TRBV20-1 with TRBJ1-4; the D is unclear. The CDR3 spans 13 residues. Trimming cost V 4 bases and J 5 bases, with 11 bases left between them. Germline values: CDR1 DFQATT, CDR2 SNEGSKA (reference sequence).

V usage is TRBV2 and J usage is TRBJ2-1; 13 nucleotides align to TRBD2. Matching the DNA end better, TRBJ2-4 makes the J call doubtful. The CDR3 runs to 16 residues. Germline CDR1 is SNHLY and CDR2 is FYNNEI. CDR3 in DNA: TGTGCCAGCAGTGAAGCGGACGGACTAGCGGGAGTTAATCAGTACTTC. Translating gives CASSEADGLAGVNQYF.

At least ten counts were recorded for this clonotype. J is TRBJ2-7 and V is TRBV20-1; possibly TRBD1 for D (5 bases). V was clipped by 3 bases and J by 2 bases, with 14 bases between them. From germline, CDR1 is DFQATT and CDR2 SNEGSKA (reference sequence). The CDR3 loop spans 14 amino acids. Here the CDR3 reads CSASKQEYTYEQYF. For the CDR3, the DNA is TGCAGTGCTAGTAAACAGGAATATACCTACGAGCAGTACTTC.

This clonotype was counted many times. The chain employs TRBV27 and TRBJ1-5, with D unresolved. This CDR3 region has 13 residues. V shed 8 bases and J shed 5 bases, with 13 bases lying between them. In germline, CDR1 is MNHEY, CDR2 SMNVEV (reference sequence). CDR3 loop: CASGLMVDQPQHF. CDR3 DNA sequence: TGTGCCAGCGGCTTAATGGTAGATCAGCCCCAGCATTTT.

Regarding this clonotype: It may be a read error: a sequence one base away is much more abundant. The chain recombines TRBV15 with TRBJ2-5, with 13 bases identical to TRBD2. The CDR3 has 15 residues. Germline loops: CDR1 LNHNV, CDR2 YYDKDF (reference sequence). The CDR3, as DNA: TGTGCCACCAGCGCCCGGACTAGCGGGAGTGAGACCCAGTGCTTC. It encodes CATSARTSGSETQCF.

In its sample, this clonotype was seen a few times. This sequence joins TRBV6-6 and TRBJ2-7, with 11 bases fitting TRBD2. The CDR3 sequence is 17 residues long. Trimming took 0 bases from V and 3 from J; bases not matched to a gene: 7. Germline V lookup: CDR1 MNHNY, CDR2 SVGAGI (reference sequence). The CDR3 region is CASSYSIPTSGNYEQYF. CDR3 bases: TGTGCCAGCAGTTACTCGATCCCGACTAGCGGGAACTACGAGCAGTACTTC.

Many counts were recorded for this clonotype. The gene calls are TRBV12-3 or TRBV12-4 and TRBJ2-1; tentatively, D is TRBD1 (5 bases). The CDR3 is 14 amino acids. The V end was cut by 6 bases, the J end by 10 bases, with 19 bases between. CDR3 residues: CASRPRQRQREQFF. The CDR3 DNA follows: TGTGCCAGCAGGCCTAGACAGCGACAGAGGGAGCAGTTCTTC.

This clonotype was counted at least ten times. This sequence joins TRBV6-1 and TRBJ2-6, with TRBD1 matching 7 bases. This CDR3 has 17 amino acids. V lost 6 bases and J lost 0; bases outside the gene matches: 8. Germline values: CDR1 MNHNS, CDR2 SASEGT. The CDR3 loop is CASRKTGPVSGANVLTF. In DNA form, the CDR3 reads TGTGCCAGCAGAAAGACAGGGCCCGTCTCTGGGGCCAACGTCCTGACTTTC.

The table lists this clonotype with many counts. The chain employs TRBV28 and TRBJ2-7, with D perhaps matching TRBD2 (5 bases). This CDR3 has 12 residues. CDR1 is MDHEN and CDR2 is SYDVKM in the germline V gene. With 6 bases removed from V and 2 bases from J, the gap between germline ends came to 8 bases. CDR3 region: CASSVGTYEQYF. CDR3 DNA: TGTGCCAGCAGCGTCGGGACCTACGAGCAGTACTTC.

This clonotype has ten or more counts. The J gene is TRBJ1-1, the V gene TRBV6-1; D is undetermined. This CDR3 comprises 14 residues. Trimming removed 7 bases at V and 1 base at J, with 13 bases between. Per the germline V gene, CDR1 is MNHNS and CDR2 is SASEGT. In DNA form, the CDR3 reads TGTGCCAGCACCCGTCGTGGGCAGAACACTGAAGCTTTCTTT. This sequence encodes CASTRRGQNTEAFF.

This sequence joins TRBV20-1 and TRBJ1-5; 8 bases line up with TRBD1. Germline V gives CDR1 DFQATT, CDR2 SNEGSKA (reference sequence). The CDR3 consists of 14 residues. J lost 5 bases, V lost 1 base, and 4 bases had no gene match. This CDR3 is CSARGGQGDQPQHF. CDR3 nucleotides: TGCAGTGCTAGAGGCGGACAGGGAGATCAGCCCCAGCATTTT.

This clonotype was observed many times. The rearrangement uses TRBV10-3 and TRBJ2-3; the match to TRBD2 covers 10 bases. The CDR3 loop spans 17 amino acids. Trimming took 5 bases from V and 0 from J; bases not matched to a gene: 8. The germline V gene encodes CDR1 ENHRY and CDR2 SYGVKD. Here the CDR3 DNA reads TGTGCCATCAGTCGGTCTAGCGGGGGAACTAGCACAGATACGCAGTATTTT. It yields the protein CAISRSSGGTSTDTQYF.

This clonotype was recorded once. V gene TRBV12-3 or TRBV12-4 combines with J gene TRBJ2-1; 8 bases map to TRBD1. The CDR3 covers 12 residues. The CDR3 spells CATGQVYNEQFF. The CDR3 DNA is TGTGCTACGGGACAGGTGTACAATGAGCAGTTCTTC.

This clonotype was observed at least ten times. The CDR3, as DNA: TGTGCCAGCAGCTTTGAGCGGGAGCTTGGGGGTGAGCAGTTCTTC. It specifies CASSFERELGGEQFF. The chain couples TRBV11-3 to TRBJ2-1; 8 bases are a match to TRBD2. J gave up 9 bases and V 3 bases, and 10 bases lay outside the gene matches. This CDR3 has 15 amino acids. Looked up from germline, CDR1 is SGHNT and CDR2 is YENEEA. The whole variable domain, filled in from reference TRBV11-3 and TRBJ2-1, reads EAGVVQSPRYKIIEKKQPVAFWCNPISGHNTLYWYLQNLGQGPELLIRYENEEAVDDSQLPKDRFSAERLKGVDSTLKIQPAELGDSAVYLCASSFERELGGEQFFGPGTRLTVL.

This rearrangement joins TRBV20-1 to TRBJ2-1; 13 nucleotides align to TRBD2. The CDR3 is made up of 15 amino acids. Germline V lookup: CDR1 DFQATT, CDR2 SNEGSKA (reference sequence). V was pared by 6 bases and J by 15 bases, with 17 bases of the junction left unmatched. The CDR3 nucleotides read TGCAGTGCGCAGACTAGACTAGCGGGGGGTGCTGGTCCGTTCTTC. The encoded protein is CSAQTRLAGGAGPFF.

This clonotype was seen many times. The chain is built from TRBV7-2 and TRBJ2-7, with D possibly being TRBD2 (6 bases). Germline CDR1 SGHTA, CDR2 FQGNSA. This CDR3 has 15 residues. Trimming left V 1 base short and J 5 bases short, with 15 bases between. The DNA for the CDR3 is TGTGCCAGCAGCTTAGAGGGCCTAGCGACACACGAGCAGTACTTC. Translated: CASSLEGLATHEQYF. Full variable domain (outside the CDR3, taken from reference TRBV7-2 and TRBJ2-7): GAGVSQSPSNKVTEKGKDVELRCDPISGHTALYWYRQSLGQGLEFLIYFQGNSAPDKSGLPSDRFSAERTGGSVSTLTIQRTQQEDSAVYLCASSLEGLATHEQYFGPGTRLTVT.